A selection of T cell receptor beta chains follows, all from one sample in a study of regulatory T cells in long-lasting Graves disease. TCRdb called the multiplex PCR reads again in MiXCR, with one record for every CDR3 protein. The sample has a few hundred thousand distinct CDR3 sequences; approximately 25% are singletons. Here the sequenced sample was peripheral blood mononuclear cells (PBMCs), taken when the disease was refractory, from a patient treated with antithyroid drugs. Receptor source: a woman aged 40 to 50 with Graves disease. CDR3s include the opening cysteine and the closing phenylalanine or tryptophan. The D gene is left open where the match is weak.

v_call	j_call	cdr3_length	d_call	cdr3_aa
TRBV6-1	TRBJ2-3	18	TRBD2	CASSETKGLAGATDTQYF
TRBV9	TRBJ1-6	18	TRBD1	CASSREGTGVSYNSPLHF
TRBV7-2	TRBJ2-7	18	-	CASSLGGPGTLNSHEQYF
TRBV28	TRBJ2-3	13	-	CASSLVSTDTQYF
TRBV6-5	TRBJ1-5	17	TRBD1	CASSSRSPDRANQPQHF
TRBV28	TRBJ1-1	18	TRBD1	CASSSGPGQGVRFTEAFF
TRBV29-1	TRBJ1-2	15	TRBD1	CSVVGQGIRSYGYTF
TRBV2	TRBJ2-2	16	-	CASSEMGSGFTGELFF
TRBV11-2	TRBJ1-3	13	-	CASMGRSGNTIYF
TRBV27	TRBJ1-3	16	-	CASSLYGSDSGNTIYF
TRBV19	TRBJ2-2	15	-	CASGESGLASGELFF
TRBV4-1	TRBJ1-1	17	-	CASGNLRGIHLNTEAFF
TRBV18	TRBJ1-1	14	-	CASSPRARDTEAFF
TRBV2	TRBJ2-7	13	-	CASSGRVAYEQYF
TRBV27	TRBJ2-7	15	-	CASSLTIGTDYEQYF